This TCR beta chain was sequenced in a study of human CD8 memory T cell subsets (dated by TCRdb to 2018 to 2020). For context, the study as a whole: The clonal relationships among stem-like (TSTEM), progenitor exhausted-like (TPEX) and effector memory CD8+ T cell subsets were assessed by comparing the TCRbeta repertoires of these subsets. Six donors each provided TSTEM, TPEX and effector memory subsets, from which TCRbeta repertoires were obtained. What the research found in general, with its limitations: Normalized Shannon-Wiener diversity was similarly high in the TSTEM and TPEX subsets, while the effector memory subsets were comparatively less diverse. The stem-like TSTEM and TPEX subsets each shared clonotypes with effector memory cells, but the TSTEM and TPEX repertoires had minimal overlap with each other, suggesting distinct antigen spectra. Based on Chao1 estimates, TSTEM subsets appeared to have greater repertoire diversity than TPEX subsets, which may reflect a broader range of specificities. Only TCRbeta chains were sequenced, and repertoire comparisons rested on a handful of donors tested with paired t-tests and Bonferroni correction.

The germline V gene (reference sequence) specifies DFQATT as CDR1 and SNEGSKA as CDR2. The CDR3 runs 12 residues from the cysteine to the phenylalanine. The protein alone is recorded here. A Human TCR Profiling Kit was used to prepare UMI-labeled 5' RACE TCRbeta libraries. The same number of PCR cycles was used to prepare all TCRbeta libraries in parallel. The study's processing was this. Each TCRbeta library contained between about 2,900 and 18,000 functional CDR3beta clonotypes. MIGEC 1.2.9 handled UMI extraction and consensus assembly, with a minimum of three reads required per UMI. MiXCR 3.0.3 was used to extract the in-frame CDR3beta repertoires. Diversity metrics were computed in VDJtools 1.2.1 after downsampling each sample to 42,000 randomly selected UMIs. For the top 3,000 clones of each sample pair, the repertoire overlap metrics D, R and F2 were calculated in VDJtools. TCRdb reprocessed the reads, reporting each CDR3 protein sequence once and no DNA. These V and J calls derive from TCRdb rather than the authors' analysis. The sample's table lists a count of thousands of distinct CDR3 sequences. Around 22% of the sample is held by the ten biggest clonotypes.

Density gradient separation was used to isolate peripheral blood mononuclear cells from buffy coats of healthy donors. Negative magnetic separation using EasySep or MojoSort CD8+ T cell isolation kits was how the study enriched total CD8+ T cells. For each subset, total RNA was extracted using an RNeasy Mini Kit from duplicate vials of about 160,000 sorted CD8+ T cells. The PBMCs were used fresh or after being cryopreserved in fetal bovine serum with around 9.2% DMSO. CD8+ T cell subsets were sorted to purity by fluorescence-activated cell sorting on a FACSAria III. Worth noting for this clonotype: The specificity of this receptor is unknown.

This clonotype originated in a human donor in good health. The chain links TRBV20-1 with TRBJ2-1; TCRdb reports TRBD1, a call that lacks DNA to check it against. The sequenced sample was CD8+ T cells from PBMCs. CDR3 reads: CSASFGTVEQFF.